This T cell receptor (beta chain) was identified in a study of cytomegalovirus exposure and HLA in healthy donors. Findings of the study overall: In an earlier analysis, about 87% or about 30%: the productive usage of most TCR beta V segments. Analysis performed later found 16,951 TCR beta sequences associated with HLA alleles at 0.05 false discovery rate. Researchers reported in a later analysis that a missense DCLRE1C variant was tied to TCR beta V- and J-gene trimming.

For this clone: Its antigen remains unidentified.

In the PCR, 60 Vbeta and 13 Jbeta primers were used. Measured with immunoSEQ multiplex PCR; TCRdb has only the in-frame clones, and not every one. Among approximately 150,000 clones listed, approximately 76% were seen once. This CDR3 is built from 15 residues. Germline values: CDR1 SGHAT, CDR2 FQNNGV. V was cut by 0 bases and J by 1 base, with 10 bases left in between. This chain uses TRBV11-2 with TRBJ2-7, with D perhaps TRBD1 (7 bases). Input material: PBMCs. The clonotype comes from a man in his forties in good health and CMV-seronegative. CDR3 bases: TGTGCCAGCAGCTTAGAACAGGGGACTTCCTACGAGCAGTACTTC. Amino acids: CASSLEQGTSYEQYF.